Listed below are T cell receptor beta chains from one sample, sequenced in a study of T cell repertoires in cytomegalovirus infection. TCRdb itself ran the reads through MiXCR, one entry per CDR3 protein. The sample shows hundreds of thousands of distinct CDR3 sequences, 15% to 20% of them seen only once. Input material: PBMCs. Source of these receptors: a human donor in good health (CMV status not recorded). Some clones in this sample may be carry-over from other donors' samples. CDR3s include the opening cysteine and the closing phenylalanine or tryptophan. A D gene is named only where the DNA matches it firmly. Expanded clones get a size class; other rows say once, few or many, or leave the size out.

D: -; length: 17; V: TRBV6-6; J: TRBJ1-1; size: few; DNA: TGTGCCAGCAGTTACTCGTTCAGGGTTGAACCGAGCACTGAAGCTTTCTTT; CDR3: CASSYSFRVEPSTEAFF
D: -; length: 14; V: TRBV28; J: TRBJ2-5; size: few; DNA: TGTGCCAGCAGTTTATTGGTCAGGTCTGAGACCCAGTACTTC; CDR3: CASSLLVRSETQYF
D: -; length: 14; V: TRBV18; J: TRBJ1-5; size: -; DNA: TGTGCCAGCTCTCAAGGCGAACAGGGACAGCCCCAGCATTTT; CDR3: CASSQGEQGQPQHF
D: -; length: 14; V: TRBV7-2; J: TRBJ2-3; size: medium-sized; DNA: TGTGCCAGCAGCTTAGGGACACCTGGAGATACGCAGTATTTT; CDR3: CASSLGTPGDTQYF
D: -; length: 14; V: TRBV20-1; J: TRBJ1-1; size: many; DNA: TGCAGTGCTAGTGGGGGTTTGGGGGGCACTGAAGCTTTCTTT; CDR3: CSASGGLGGTEAFF
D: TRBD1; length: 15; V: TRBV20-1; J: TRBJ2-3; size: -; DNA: TGCAGTGCGGTCGGGGACAGGGGGCTCACAGATACGCAGTATTTT; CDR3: CSAVGDRGLTDTQYF
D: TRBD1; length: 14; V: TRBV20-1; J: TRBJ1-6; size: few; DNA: TGCAGTGCTAGAGAATCACAGGGGAATTCACCCCTCCACTTT; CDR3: CSARESQGNSPLHF
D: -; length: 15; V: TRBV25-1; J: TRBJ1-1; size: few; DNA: TGTGCCAGCAGTGAAGCTCAGGGATGGAACACTGAAGCTTTCTTT; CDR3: CASSEAQGWNTEAFF
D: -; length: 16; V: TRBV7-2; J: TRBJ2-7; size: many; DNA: TGTGCCAGCAGCTTAGCCGGGCAGCTCCCCTCCTACGAGCAGTACTTC; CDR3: CASSLAGQLPSYEQYF
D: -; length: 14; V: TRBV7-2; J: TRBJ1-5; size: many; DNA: TGTGCCAGCAGCTTAGCTTTCCGGGATCAGCCCCAGCATTTT; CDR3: CASSLAFRDQPQHF
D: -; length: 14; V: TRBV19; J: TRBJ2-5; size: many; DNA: TGTGCCAGTAGTAAGGGGAATATCCAAGAGACCCAGTACTTC; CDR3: CASSKGNIQETQYF
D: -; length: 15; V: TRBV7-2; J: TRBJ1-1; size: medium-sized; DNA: TGTGCCAGCAGCTTAGTACCAGCCATGAACACTGAAGCTTTCTTT; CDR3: CASSLVPAMNTEAFF
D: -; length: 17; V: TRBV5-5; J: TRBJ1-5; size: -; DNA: TGTGCCAGCAGCCCCGCCTCGAGCGTGGGCTTGAATCAGCCCCAGCATTTT; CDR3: CASSPASSVGLNQPQHF
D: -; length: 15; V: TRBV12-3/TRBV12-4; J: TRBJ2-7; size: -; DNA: TGTGCCAGCAGTTTCGGACAGTTCCTAACCTACAAGCAGTACTTC; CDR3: CASSFGQFLTYKQYF
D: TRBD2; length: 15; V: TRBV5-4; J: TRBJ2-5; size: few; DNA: TGTGCCAGCAGCAACCGCGGGGGGCCTTCAGAGACCCAGTACTTC; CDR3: CASSNRGGPSETQYF
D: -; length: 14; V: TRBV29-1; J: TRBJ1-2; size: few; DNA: TGCAGCGTGACCACCTTAAACAATAACTATGGCTACACCTTC; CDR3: CSVTTLNNNYGYTF
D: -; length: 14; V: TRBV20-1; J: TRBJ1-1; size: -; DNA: TGCAGTGCTAGGGACTACAGGGTCCAAACTGAAGCTTTCTTT; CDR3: CSARDYRVQTEAFF
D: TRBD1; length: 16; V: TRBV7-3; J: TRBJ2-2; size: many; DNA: TGTGCCAGCAGCCCATCGGGACAGGGATTTACCGGGGAGCTGTTTTTT; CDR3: CASSPSGQGFTGELFF
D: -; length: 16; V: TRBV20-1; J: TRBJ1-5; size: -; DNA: TGCAGTGCTAGAGTCAGGGGCCTAAGGGGAGCTCAGCCCCAGCATTTT; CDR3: CSARVRGLRGAQPQHF